This TCR beta chain was sequenced for a study of early T cells in non-severe SARS-CoV-2 infection. Using its own MiXCR run on the 5' RACE reads, TCRdb lists one record per CDR3 protein. The top ten hold 5% to 8% of the sample, which has about 26,000 distinct CDR3 sequences, more than 3.5% seen once. In this sample, this clonotype turned up many times. The CDR3 sequence is 13 residues long. V lost 8 bases, J lost 5 bases, and 13 bases lay in between. The germline V gene has CDR1 SEHNR and CDR2 FQNEAQ (reference sequence). This chain links TRBV7-9 with TRBJ2-1; D is possibly TRBD1 or TRBD2 (5 bases each). Sequenced input: whole blood. This receptor was identified in an adult who was a healthcare worker with PCR-confirmed SARS-CoV-2 infection or an uninfected control (not recorded which). CDR3 region: CASRDPVDNEQFF. CDR3 coding DNA: TGTGCCAGCCGGGACCCCGTAGACAATGAGCAGTTCTTC.